These 25 T cell receptor beta chains share one sample of origin, sequenced in a study of graft-versus-host responses after intestinal transplantation. No antigens are known for them. Method: immunoSEQ multiplex PCR; TCRdb's copy keeps in-frame clones and lacks some. Of under 25,000 clones listed, 82% are singletons. The sample consisted of unstimulated CD8+ T cells sorted from spleen or lymph node cells, taken before transplant. All receptors come from a human donor who was the organ donor for an intestinal transplant.

This clone was detected once. The J gene is TRBJ1-2, the V gene TRBV27; D remains unclear. The length of the CDR3 is 14 residues. The V gene lost 3 bases and the J gene lost 4 bases, with 12 bases spanning the gap. The germline gives CDR1 MNHEY, CDR2 SMNVEV (reference sequence). The CDR3 is CASSFGNAGYGYTF. The CDR3 coding sequence is TGTGCCAGCAGTTTCGGGAATGCGGGCTATGGCTACACCTTC.

V is TRBV5-5 and J is TRBJ1-4; D is unclear. The CDR3 contains 14 residues. Germline CDR1 SGHKS, CDR2 YYEKEE (reference sequence). V was pared by 0 bases and J by 5 bases, with 8 bases between. The CDR3 sequence is CASSLDSRNEKLFF. Here the CDR3 DNA reads TGTGCCAGCAGCTTGGACAGTAGGAATGAAAAACTGTTTTTT.

The CDR3: CASLGNTEAFF. The DNA for the CDR3 is TGTGCCAGCTTAGGAAACACTGAAGCTTTCTTT. The chain employs TRBV27 and TRBJ1-1; D ambiguous. Germline V gene data show CDR1 as MNHEY and CDR2 as SMNVEV (reference sequence). The germline V and J ends were trimmed by 8 bases and 2 bases, with 6 bases remaining between them. This CDR3 region has 11 residues.

V gene TRBV13 combines with J gene TRBJ2-1; TRBD2 might be the D (5 bases). Germline V lookup: CDR1 PRHDT, CDR2 FYEKMQ (reference sequence). V was shortened by 5 bases and J by 9 bases, with 17 bases between the two germline ends. This CDR3 is 14 amino acids long. The CDR3 loop is CASSARGSSTEQFF. For the CDR3, the DNA is TGTGCCAGCAGCGCTCGCGGTTCTAGCACTGAGCAGTTCTTC. The variable domain in full, with the rest retrieved from reference TRBV13 and TRBJ2-1, is AAGVIQSPRHLIKEKRETATLKCYPIPRHDTVYWYQQGPGQDPQFLISFYEKMQSDKGSIPDRFSAQQFSDYHSELNMSSLELGDSALYFCASSARGSSTEQFFGPGTRLTVL.

CDR3 amino acids: CASFGLAGGQNTQYF. CDR3 DNA: TGTGCCAGCTTTGGACTAGCGGGGGGGCAAAATACGCAGTATTTT. The chain recombines TRBV18 with TRBJ2-3; TRBD2 agrees at 15 bases. This CDR3 is built from 15 residues. J was trimmed by 7 bases and V by 7 bases; bases with no gene match: 6. Germline lookup yields CDR1 KGHSH and CDR2 LQKENI. Filled out from reference TRBV18 and TRBJ2-3, the complete variable domain reads NAGVMQNPRHLVRRRGQEARLRCSPMKGHSHVYWYRQLPEEGLKFMVYLQKENIIDESGMPKERFSAEFPKEGPSILRIQQVVRGDSAAYFCASFGLAGGQNTQYFGPGTRLTVL.

The genes are TRBV19 and TRBJ2-1, with 14 nucleotides matching TRBD2. CDR3 length: 15 amino acids. With V trimmed by 3 bases and J by 9 bases, 4 bases remained unmatched. Germline CDR1 is LNHDA and CDR2 is SQIVND (reference sequence). CDR3 in DNA: TGTGCCAGTAGTATGACTAGCGGGGGGGCAACTGAGCAGTTCTTC. It encodes CASSMTSGGATEQFF. Full variable domain (rest looked up from reference TRBV19 and TRBJ2-1): DGGITQSPKYLFRKEGQNVTLSCEQNLNHDAMYWYRQDPGQGLRLIYYSQIVNDFQKGDIAEGYSVSREKKESFPLTVTSAQKNPTAFYLCASSMTSGGATEQFFGPGTRLTVL.

This chain joins TRBV4-3 and TRBJ2-5, with 8 bases that match TRBD1. This CDR3 region has 15 residues. CDR1 is LGHNA, CDR2 YSLEER, per germline. With V trimmed by 4 bases and J by 5 bases, 9 bases remained unmatched. CDR3 protein: CASSLWTGKDETQYF. The CDR3 DNA reads as TGCGCCAGCAGCCTTTGGACAGGGAAGGATGAGACCCAGTACTTC.

This chain joins TRBV11-2 and TRBJ2-3, with a possible D match to TRBD2 (5 bases). The CDR3 sequence is 18 residues long. V was trimmed by 5 bases and J by 6 bases, leaving 27 bases between them. Looked up from germline, CDR1 is SGHAT and CDR2 is FQNNGV. The CDR3 DNA reads TGTGCCAGCAGCCATTTAGTTCCGTTGCGGGCCAGAACTGATACGCAGTATTTT. Translation gives CASSHLVPLRARTDTQYF.

The rearrangement uses TRBV6-5 and TRBJ1-1; 10 positions agree with TRBD1. This CDR3 has 15 residues. CDR1 MNHEY and CDR2 SVGAGI come from the germline V gene. Trimming at V came to 4 bases and at J to 6 bases, leaving 8 bases not matched to a gene. The chain's CDR3 is CASSLSGQGFAEAFF. CDR3 coding DNA: TGTGCCAGCAGTTTATCGGGACAGGGGTTTGCTGAAGCTTTCTTT.

This clone appeared a single time. V is TRBV6-5 and J is TRBJ1-2, with D tentatively TRBD1 (5 bases). V lost 8 bases and J lost 4, with 20 bases in between. The CDR3 covers 15 residues. Germline values: CDR1 MNHEY, CDR2 SVGAGI. CDR3 DNA: TGTGCCAGCCTTACCCTAGGGGAAGGGACCTATGGCTACACCTTC. Amino acids: CASLTLGEGTYGYTF.

The chain couples TRBV10-2 to TRBJ1-5; 9 nucleotides match TRBD1. Germline V gene data show CDR1 as WSHSY and CDR2 as SAAADI. V dropped 3 bases and J dropped 6; count of bases not matched to a gene: 3. This CDR3 contains 14 residues. As DNA, the CDR3 is TGCGCCAGCAGTGACGGGACAGGGCCTCAGCCCCAGCATTTT. Protein sequence: CASSDGTGPQPQHF.

The chain joins TRBV12-5 to TRBJ2-5; D is tentatively TRBD1 or TRBD2 (5 bases each). The V gene lost 1 base and the J gene lost 5 bases, with 8 bases spanning the gap. The CDR3 runs 13 residues. Germline lookup yields CDR1 LGHNT and CDR2 FRNRAP. The CDR3 loop is CASGLDGDETQYF. For the CDR3, the DNA is TGTGCTAGTGGTTTGGACGGGGACGAGACCCAGTACTTC. The full variable domain, completed using reference TRBV12-5 and TRBJ2-5, is DARVTQTPRHKVTEMGQEVTMRCQPILGHNTVFWYRQTMMQGLELLAYFRNRAPLDDSGMPKDRFSAEMPDATLATLKIQPSEPRDSAVYFCASGLDGDETQYFGPGTRLLVL.

CDR3 DNA sequence: TGTGCCAGCAGCGTAGGGGGACCGTTGAACACTGAAGCTTTCTTT. Translated, it gives CASSVGGPLNTEAFF. This chain links TRBV9 with TRBJ1-1, with D perhaps TRBD1 (5 bases). The germline CDR1 and CDR2 sequences are SGDLS and YYNGEE. V was clipped by 0 bases and J by 0 bases, with 9 bases between them. The length of the CDR3 is 15 residues.

The rearrangement links TRBV19 to TRBJ2-5; 9 nucleotides match TRBD1. TRBJ2-7 matches the DNA end more closely, so the J call is doubtful. The germline CDR1 and CDR2 sequences are LNHDA and SQIVND (reference sequence). The CDR3 is 16 residues long. The CDR3 sequence: CASSIGADRGAYEQYF. The CDR3 DNA sequence: TGTGCCAGTAGTATAGGGGCTGACAGGGGGGCATACGAGCAGTACTTC.

The genes are TRBV7-8 and TRBJ2-1; possibly TRBD2 for D (6 bases). Deletions cut 0 bases from V and 9 bases from J, with 6 bases between. Germline V gives CDR1 SGHVS, CDR2 FQNEAQ. The CDR3 is made up of 12 amino acids. The CDR3 sequence is CASSLAGGEQFF. The CDR3 DNA is TGTGCCAGCAGCTTAGCGGGGGGTGAGCAGTTCTTC.

This clone appeared once. The V and J genes are TRBV5-8 and TRBJ2-4; 8 positions agree with TRBD2. Looked up from germline, CDR1 is SGHTS and CDR2 is YDEGEE. V was clipped by 2 bases and J by 8 bases; unmatched bases: 6. CDR3 length: 14 residues. CDR3 nucleotide sequence: TGTGCCAGCAGCTTAGCGGGGGCGGCGTACATTCAGTACTTC. Translating it yields CASSLAGAAYIQYF.

The chain employs TRBV27 and TRBJ1-2, with D uncertain. CDR3 length: 13 residues. CDR1 and CDR2 (germline): MNHEY, SMNVEV (reference sequence). Trimming removed 6 bases from V and 4 bases from J, with 12 bases in between. DNA for the CDR3: TGTGCCAGCAGGGAAGCCGGGGTCTATGGCTACACCTTC. Translated: CASREAGVYGYTF.

The V gene is TRBV10-3, the J gene TRBJ1-5; the D gene is possibly TRBD1 (5 bases). CDR1 ENHRY and CDR2 SYGVKD come from the germline V gene. Deletions cut 0 bases from V and 9 bases from J, with 30 bases between. The CDR3 runs to 20 residues. In DNA, the CDR3 is TGTGCCATCAGTGAGTCAACAACAACAATCCGGGACCTAACGATTCCGCCCCAGCATTTT. Translation gives CAISESTTTIRDLTIPPQHF.

With regard to this clone: The sample carries other DNA sequences with the same CDR3. The rearrangement joins TRBV5-6 to TRBJ1-5, with D unclear. From germline, CDR1 is SGHDT and CDR2 YYEEEE. V was pared by 1 base and J by 6 bases, with 5 bases between. The CDR3 totals 12 residues. The CDR3 DNA reads as TGTGCCAGCAGCTTGTGGGGTCAGCCCCAGCATTTT. Translation gives CASSLWGQPQHF.

This rearrangement joins TRBV23-1 to TRBJ1-2, with D possibly matching TRBD1 (5 bases). TRBV23-1 belongs to the ORF category, with a function that is uncertain. V lost 10 bases to trimming and J lost 3 bases, with 9 bases between them. The CDR3 runs to 11 residues. The CDR3 loop reads CATPGDYGYTF. The CDR3 nucleotides read TGCGCCACCCCGGGGGACTATGGCTACACCTTC.

The J gene is TRBJ1-5, the V gene TRBV19, with D possibly TRBD1 on 6 matching bases. The V gene lost 5 bases and the J gene lost 5 bases, with 13 bases spanning the gap. This CDR3 region has 14 residues. Per germline, CDR1 LNHDA and CDR2 SQIVND (reference sequence). The CDR3 DNA is TGTGCCAGTAGTTCCGGGGGCTTTGATCAGCCCCAGCATTTT. It is translated as CASSSGGFDQPQHF.

The chain carries TRBV6-5 and TRBJ1-1; perhaps TRBD1 as D (6 bases). Germline CDR1 is MNHEY and CDR2 is SVGAGI. CDR3 length equals 15 residues. The V end lost 0 bases, the J end lost 1 base, and 9 bases lay between the germline ends. For the CDR3, the DNA is TGTGCCAGCAGTTACTCGCCAGGGGCGAACACTGAAGCTTTCTTT. Protein: CASSYSPGANTEAFF.

V usage is TRBV4-1 and J usage is TRBJ1-1; D uncertain. V was pared by 0 bases and J by 6 bases, with 5 bases between. This CDR3 has 12 amino acids. Germline values: CDR1 MGHRA, CDR2 YSYEKL. CDR3 bases: TGCGCCAGCAGCCAAGAGTATTCTGAAGCTTTCTTT. Translating it yields CASSQEYSEAFF.

In its sample, this clone was seen once. The chain joins TRBV19 to TRBJ2-3, with TRBD2 matching over 7 bases. Germline CDR1 LNHDA, CDR2 SQIVND (reference sequence). V lost 3 bases to trimming and J lost 5 bases; unmatched junction nucleotides: 8. The CDR3 is made up of 15 amino acids. The CDR3: CASSIMITGGDTQYF. Here the CDR3 DNA reads TGTGCCAGTAGTATTATGATAACGGGAGGAGATACGCAGTATTTT.

The chain uses TRBV7-9 and TRBJ2-7; D is unresolved. Looked up from germline, CDR1 is SEHNR and CDR2 is FQNEAQ (reference sequence). CDR3 length: 12 residues. V lost 4 bases, J lost 5 bases, and 9 bases lay in between. For the CDR3, the DNA is TGTGCCAGCAGCTCTAGTATCCACGAGCAGTACTTC. Translated: CASSSSIHEQYF.